This T cell receptor (beta chain) was found in a study of blood T cell repertoires in COVID-19. This clone came up once. Enrolled through a virtual design, the participants were between about 18 and 100 years of age and came from approximately 25 US areas. Clinical history as reported by participants underpinned cohort assignment. Per the authors' pipeline: The assay estimated nucleated cells by amplifying reference gene primers. Using immunoSEQ multiplex PCR, the repertoire was profiled, and TCRdb retains in-frame clones only, with some absent. V, J and clone size derive from that table, while D and trimming were established from the DNA sequence. The sample shows 450,000 or so clones, around 91% of them seen only once. The specimen was PBMCs or T cells enriched from blood (not recorded which). This TCR was sampled from a man between 18 and 35 years old who had recovered from COVID-19.

CDR3 nucleotide sequence: TGTGCCAGCAGCTTGGGCAGGGAACTACGCGAGCAGTACTTC. Its translation is CASSLGRELREQYF. V and J are TRBV5-6 and TRBJ2-7, with D possibly being TRBD1 (5 bases). The V gene lost 0 bases and the J gene lost 6 bases, with 13 bases spanning the gap. The CDR3 runs 14 residues. CDR1 is SGHDT and CDR2 is YYEEEE in the germline V gene.